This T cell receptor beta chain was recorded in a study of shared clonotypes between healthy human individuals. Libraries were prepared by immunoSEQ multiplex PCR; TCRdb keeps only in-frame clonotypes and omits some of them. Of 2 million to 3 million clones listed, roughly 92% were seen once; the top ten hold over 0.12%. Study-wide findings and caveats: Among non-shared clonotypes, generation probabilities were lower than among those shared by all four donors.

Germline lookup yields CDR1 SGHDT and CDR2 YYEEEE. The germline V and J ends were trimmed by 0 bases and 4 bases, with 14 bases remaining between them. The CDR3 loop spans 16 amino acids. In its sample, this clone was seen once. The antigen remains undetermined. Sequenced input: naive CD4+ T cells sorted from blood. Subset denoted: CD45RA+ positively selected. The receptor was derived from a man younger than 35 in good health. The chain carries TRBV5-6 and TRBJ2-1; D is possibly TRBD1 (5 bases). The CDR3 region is CASSLEPGRGYNEQFF. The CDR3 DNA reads TGTGCCAGCAGCTTGGAGCCAGGGCGCGGTTACAATGAGCAGTTCTTC.